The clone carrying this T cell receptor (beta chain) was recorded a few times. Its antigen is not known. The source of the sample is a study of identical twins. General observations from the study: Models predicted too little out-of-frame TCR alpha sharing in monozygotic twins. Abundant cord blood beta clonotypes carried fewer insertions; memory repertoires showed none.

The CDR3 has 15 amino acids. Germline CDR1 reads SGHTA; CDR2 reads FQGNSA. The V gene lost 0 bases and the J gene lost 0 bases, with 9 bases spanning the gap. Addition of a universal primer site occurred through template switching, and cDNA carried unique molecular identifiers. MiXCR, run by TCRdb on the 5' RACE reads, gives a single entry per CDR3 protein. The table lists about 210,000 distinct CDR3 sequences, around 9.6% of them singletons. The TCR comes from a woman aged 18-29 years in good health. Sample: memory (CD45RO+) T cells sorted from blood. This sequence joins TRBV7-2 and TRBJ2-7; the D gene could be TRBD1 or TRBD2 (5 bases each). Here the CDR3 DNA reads TGTGCCAGCAGCTTAGCAAGGGACCGCTCCTACGAGCAGTACTTC. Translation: CASSLARDRSYEQYF.